This paragraph covers one TCR beta chain sequence. Germline assignment: CDR1 GTSNPN and CDR2 SVGIG (reference sequence). The CDR3 has 12 residues. V was shortened by 0 bases and J by 4 bases, with 6 bases between the two germline ends. This entry is derived from a study of blood T cell repertoires in COVID-19. As for the study in general: Spain, Italy and the United States supplied samples that represented acute and convalescent COVID-19. From T cells, B-cell-depleted T cells, or PBMCs came the material, which was cDNA or gDNA.

Patients from Seattle were sampled longitudinally, starting during active infection. How the authors handled the data: Reference gene primer amplification gave estimated nucleated cell counts. The method was immunoSEQ multiplex PCR; TCRdb's version includes in-frame clones alone and lacks a portion of them. The V and J calls and clone size come from that table; D and trimming were worked out from the DNA. The sample holds around 260,000 clones, about 91% seen once. This clonotype was sampled from a person aged 18-29 years with COVID-19, enrolled during active disease. The sample taken for sequencing was peripheral blood. The V gene is TRBV30, the J gene TRBJ1-1; possible D gene TRBD1, 5 bases. The CDR3, as DNA: TGTGCCTGGAGTGTAGGGGTCACTGAAGCTTTCTTT. Translation gives CAWSVGVTEAFF. Variable domain in full (rest from reference TRBV30 and TRBJ1-1): SQTIHQWPATLVQPVGSPLSLECTVEGTSNPNLYWYRQAAGRGLQLLFYSVGIGQISSEVPQNLSASRPQDRQFILSSKKLLLSDSGFYLCAWSVGVTEAFFGQGTRLTVV.